This T cell receptor (beta chain) was retrieved from a study of T cell repertoires in cytomegalovirus infection. Study-wide context: Public TCR beta signatures marked donors with CMV infection and the matching HLA.

TCRdb redid the calling of the reads with MiXCR, one entry per CDR3 protein. The data contain 650,000 to 850,000 distinct CDR3 sequences, almost 30% of them singletons. The CDR3 spans 15 residues. CDR1 is DFQATT, CDR2 SNEGSKA, per germline (reference sequence). V was pared by 5 bases and J by 6 bases, with 20 bases between. This clonotype has more than one count but fewer than ten. Its antigen is not identified. The study's findings and limits: What dominated the ex vivo response were HLA-C-restricted CMV-specific TCR beta clonotypes.

The sample was cultured CD8+ T cells from PBMCs, taken from culture after CMV antigen stimulation. This sequence was found in a human donor in good health (CMV status not recorded). Some clones in this sample may be carry-over from other donors' samples. The rearrangement links TRBV20-1 to TRBJ2-1; possibly TRBD2 for D (6 bases). Written as DNA, the CDR3 is TGCAGTGCTGCCCCCCTTGGCGGGGCTCTCAATGAGCAGTTCTTC. It is translated as CSAAPLGGALNEQFF.